Detailed here is one T cell receptor (beta chain). TCRdb's table, derived via immunoSEQ multiplex PCR, lists solely in-frame clones and lacks some. The sample gives 250,000 to 300,000 clones, more than 65% of which show up once; around 3.5% is in the top ten. These data are taken from a study of blood T cell repertoires in COVID-19. Study summary: Sites across the United States, Italy and Spain contributed samples from acute and convalescent COVID-19. T cells, B-cell-depleted T cells, or PBMCs provided the cDNA or gDNA that served as material.

This CDR3 comprises 13 residues. Germline V gene lookup returns CDR1 KGHSY and CDR2 FQNENV. The ends were cut back, 4 bases at V and 2 bases at J, with 8 bases in the middle. Participant-given clinical history determined each cohort assignment. Symptom resolution, clearance, or two negative PCRs marked the recovered donors of Cohort 3. The sequence was obtained from a man aged 45-65 years who had recovered from COVID-19. The chain combines TRBV16 with TRBJ1-2; no clear D. Sequencing used PBMCs or T cells enriched from blood (not recorded which). The CDR3: CASSRGVNYGYTF. DNA of the CDR3: TGTGCCAGCAGCCGGGGAGTAAACTATGGCTACACCTTC.